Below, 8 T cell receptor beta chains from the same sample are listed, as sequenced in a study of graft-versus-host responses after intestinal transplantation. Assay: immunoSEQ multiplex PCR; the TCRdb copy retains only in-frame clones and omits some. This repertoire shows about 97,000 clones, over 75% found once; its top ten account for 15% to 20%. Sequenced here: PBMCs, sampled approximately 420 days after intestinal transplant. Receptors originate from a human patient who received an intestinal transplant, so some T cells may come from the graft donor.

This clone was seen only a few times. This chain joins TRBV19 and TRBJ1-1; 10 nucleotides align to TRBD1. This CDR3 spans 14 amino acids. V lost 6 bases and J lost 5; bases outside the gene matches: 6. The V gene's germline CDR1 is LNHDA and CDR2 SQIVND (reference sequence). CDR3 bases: TGTGCCAGTAGACCCGACAGGGGGCAGACTGAAGCTTTCTTT. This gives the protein CASRPDRGQTEAFF.

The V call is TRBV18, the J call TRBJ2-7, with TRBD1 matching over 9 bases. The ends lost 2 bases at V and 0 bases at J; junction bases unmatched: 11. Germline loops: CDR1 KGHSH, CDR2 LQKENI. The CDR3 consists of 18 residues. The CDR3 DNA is TGTGCCAGCTCACCAGGGGACAGGGCTCGGTATGGCTCCTACGAGCAGTACTTC. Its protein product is CASSPGDRARYGSYEQYF.

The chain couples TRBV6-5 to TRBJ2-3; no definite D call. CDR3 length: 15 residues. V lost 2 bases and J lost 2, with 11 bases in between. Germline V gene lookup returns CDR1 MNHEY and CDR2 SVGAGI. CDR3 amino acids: CASSYQLTFTDTQYF. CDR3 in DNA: TGTGCCAGCAGTTACCAGCTTACTTTCACAGATACGCAGTATTTT.

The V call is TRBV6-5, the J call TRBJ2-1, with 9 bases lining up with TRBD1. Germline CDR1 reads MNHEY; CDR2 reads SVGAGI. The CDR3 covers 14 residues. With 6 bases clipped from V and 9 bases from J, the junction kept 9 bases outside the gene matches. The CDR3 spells CASRRTGVGSEQFF. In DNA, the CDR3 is TGTGCCAGCAGGAGGACAGGGGTCGGTAGTGAGCAGTTCTTC.

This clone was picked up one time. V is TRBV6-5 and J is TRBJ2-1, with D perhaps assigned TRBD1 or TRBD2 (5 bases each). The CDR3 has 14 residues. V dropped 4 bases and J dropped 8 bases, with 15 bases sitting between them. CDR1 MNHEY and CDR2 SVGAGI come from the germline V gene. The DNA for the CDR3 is TGTGCCAGCAGTTTTGGGGGAGCCGTGTATGAGCAGTTCTTC. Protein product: CASSFGGAVYEQFF.

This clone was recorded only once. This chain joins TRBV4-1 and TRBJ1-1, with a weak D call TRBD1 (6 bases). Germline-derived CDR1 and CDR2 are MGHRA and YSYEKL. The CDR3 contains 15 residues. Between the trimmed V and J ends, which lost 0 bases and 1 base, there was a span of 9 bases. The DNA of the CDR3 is TGCGCCAGCAGCCAAGAAGTAGGGGGGAACACTGAAGCTTTCTTT. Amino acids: CASSQEVGGNTEAFF.

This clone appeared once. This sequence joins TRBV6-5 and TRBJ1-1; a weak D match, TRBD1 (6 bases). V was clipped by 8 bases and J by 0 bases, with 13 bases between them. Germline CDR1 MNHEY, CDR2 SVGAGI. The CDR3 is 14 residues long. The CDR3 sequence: CASGSGTLNTEAFF. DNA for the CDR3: TGTGCCAGCGGGTCCGGGACACTGAACACTGAAGCTTTCTTT.

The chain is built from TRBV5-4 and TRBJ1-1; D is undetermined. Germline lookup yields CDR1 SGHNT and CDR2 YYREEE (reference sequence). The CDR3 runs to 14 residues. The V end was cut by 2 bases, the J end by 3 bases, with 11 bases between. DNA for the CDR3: TGTGCCAGCAGCTTTTGGGCTTGGGACACTGAAGCTTTCTTT. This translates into CASSFWAWDTEAFF.